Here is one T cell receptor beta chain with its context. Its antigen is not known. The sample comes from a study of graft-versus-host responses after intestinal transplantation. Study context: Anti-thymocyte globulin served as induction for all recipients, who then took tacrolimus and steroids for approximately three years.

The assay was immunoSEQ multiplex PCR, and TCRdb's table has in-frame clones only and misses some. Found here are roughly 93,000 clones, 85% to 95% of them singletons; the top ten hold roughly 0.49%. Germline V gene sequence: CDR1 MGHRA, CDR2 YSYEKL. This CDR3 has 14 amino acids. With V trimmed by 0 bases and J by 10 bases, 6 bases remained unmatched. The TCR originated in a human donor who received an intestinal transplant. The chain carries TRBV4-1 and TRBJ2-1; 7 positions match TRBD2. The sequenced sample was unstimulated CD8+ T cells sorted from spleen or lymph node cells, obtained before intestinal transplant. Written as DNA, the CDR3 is TGCGCCAGCAGCCAAGAGACTAGCATGTACGAGCAGTTCTTC. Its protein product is CASSQETSMYEQFF.